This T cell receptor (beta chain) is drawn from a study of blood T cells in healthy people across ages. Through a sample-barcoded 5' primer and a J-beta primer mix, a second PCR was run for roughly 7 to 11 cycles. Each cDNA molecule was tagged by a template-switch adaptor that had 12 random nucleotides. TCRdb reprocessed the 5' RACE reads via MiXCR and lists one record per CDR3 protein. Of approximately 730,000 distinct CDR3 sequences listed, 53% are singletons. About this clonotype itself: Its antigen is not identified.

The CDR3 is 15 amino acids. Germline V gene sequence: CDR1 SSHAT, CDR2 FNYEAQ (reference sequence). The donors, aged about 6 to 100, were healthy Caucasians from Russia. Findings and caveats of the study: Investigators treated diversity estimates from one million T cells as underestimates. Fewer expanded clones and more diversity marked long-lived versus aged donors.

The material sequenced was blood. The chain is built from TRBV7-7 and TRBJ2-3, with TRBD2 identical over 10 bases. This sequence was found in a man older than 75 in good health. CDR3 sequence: CARRQTSGSTDTQYF. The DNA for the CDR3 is TGTGCTAGGAGGCAGACTAGCGGGAGCACAGATACGCAGTATTTT.